These 21 T cell receptor beta chains came from one sample sequenced in a study of blood T cell repertoires in COVID-19. The assay was immunoSEQ multiplex PCR, and TCRdb's table has in-frame clones only and misses some. The data show around 95,000 clones, around four fifths seen once. Sequenced material: peripheral blood. Every receptor here comes from a woman in her 70s with acute or convalescent COVID-19.

This clone was observed at least ten times. This same CDR3 is encoded by further DNA sequences in the sample. The V call is TRBV6-5, the J call TRBJ1-3; no clear D gene. Germline V gene sequence: CDR1 MNHEY, CDR2 SVGAGI. The CDR3 has 15 amino acids. V gave up 0 bases and J gave up 1 base, with 7 bases separating them. The DNA for the CDR3 is TGTGCCAGCAGTTACTCGGGGAGTTCTGGAAACACCATATATTTT. Amino acid sequence: CASSYSGSSGNTIYF.

J is TRBJ1-2 and V is TRBV6-1; possible D gene TRBD1, 6 bases. Germline loops: CDR1 MNHNS, CDR2 SASEGT. V gave up 1 base and J gave up 7 bases, with 7 bases separating them. The length of the CDR3 is 12 residues. The CDR3 here is CASSEGGGGYTF. The CDR3 bases are TGTGCCAGCAGTGAAGGAGGGGGTGGCTACACCTTC.

This clone was detected once. The rearrangement uses TRBV15 and TRBJ1-1; TRBD1 aligns across 9 bases. The germline V gene encodes CDR1 LNHNV and CDR2 YYDKDF (reference sequence). The V segment lost 3 bases and the J segment 5 bases; nucleotides outside the gene matches: 4. This CDR3 is built from 14 residues. CDR3 residues: CATSRDRGGTEAFF. CDR3 nucleotides: TGTGCCACCAGCAGGGACAGGGGAGGGACTGAAGCTTTCTTT.

In its sample, this clone was seen a few times. V gene TRBV19 combines with J gene TRBJ2-3; 11 bases align to TRBD2. Trimming cost V 5 bases and J 8 bases; bases outside gene matches: 12. The CDR3 is made up of 16 amino acids. From germline, CDR1 is LNHDA and CDR2 SQIVND (reference sequence). The CDR3 nucleotides read TGTGCCAGTAGTGGCAATAGCGGGGGGGCAGTTGGTACGCAGTATTTT. Its protein is CASSGNSGGAVGTQYF.

The chain recombines TRBV28 with TRBJ2-7, with a tentative D call TRBD2 (6 bases). The ends were cut back, 7 bases at V and 6 bases at J, with 16 bases in the middle. Germline V gives CDR1 MDHEN, CDR2 SYDVKM. The CDR3 has 13 residues. The chain's CDR3 is CASNHPTRGEQYV. The CDR3 DNA follows: TGTGCCAGCAACCATCCTACGCGGGGCGAGCAGTACGTC.

The rearrangement joins TRBV14 to TRBJ1-2, with TRBD1 identical over 7 bases. The CDR3 is made up of 13 amino acids. Germline CDR1 SGHDN, CDR2 FVKESK. The ends lost 2 bases at V and 6 bases at J; junction bases unmatched: 3. CDR3 in amino acids: CASSQYRGDGYTF. CDR3 DNA: TGTGCCAGCAGCCAATACAGGGGAGATGGCTACACCTTC.

This chain connects TRBV3-1 (or the pseudogene TRBV3-2) to TRBJ2-6; TRBD1 aligns across 8 bases. Unmatched junction bases numbered 7, after V lost 8 bases and J lost 1 base. In germline, CDR1 is LGHDT, CDR2 YNNKEL (reference sequence). The CDR3 has 16 residues. The CDR3 region has the DNA TGTGCCAGCGGGGACAGGTTTGCTTCTGGGGCCAACGTCCTGACTTTC. Its translation: CASGDRFASGANVLTF.

This clone was seen a single time. The V gene is TRBV5-1, the J gene TRBJ1-1; 8 nucleotides line up with TRBD1. V was clipped by 1 base and J by 5 bases; unmatched bases: 7. This CDR3 has 15 amino acids. CDR1 is SGHRS, CDR2 YFSETQ, per germline. The CDR3 DNA reads TGCGCCAGCAGCTTGCCCAGGGGGCTCGAGACTGAAGCTTTCTTT. Its protein product is CASSLPRGLETEAFF.

V usage is TRBV28 and J usage is TRBJ1-5; D gene unclear. V dropped 8 bases and J dropped 0 bases, with 5 bases sitting between them. CDR1 is MDHEN, CDR2 SYDVKM, per germline. This CDR3 has 12 amino acids. The CDR3 protein is CASDYSNQPQHF. The CDR3 bases are TGTGCCAGCGACTATAGCAATCAGCCCCAGCATTTT.

The chain employs TRBV27 and TRBJ2-5, with D unresolved. V was shortened by 6 bases and J by 5 bases, with 13 bases between the two germline ends. Germline-derived CDR1 and CDR2 are MNHEY and SMNVEV (reference sequence). The CDR3 sequence is 13 residues long. The chain's CDR3 is CASSNIARETQYF. The CDR3 DNA reads TGTGCCAGCAGCAATATTGCTAGGGAGACCCAGTACTTC.

J is TRBJ2-3 and V is TRBV6-6, with TRBD1 identical over 9 bases. The germline CDR1 and CDR2 sequences are MNHNY and SVGAGI (reference sequence). The CDR3 sequence is 15 residues long. The V and J ends lost 2 bases and 4 bases, in that order; junction bases with no gene match: 4. This chain's CDR3 is CASSYKGQGSDTQYF. The DNA of the CDR3 is TGTGCCAGCAGTTACAAAGGACAGGGGTCAGATACGCAGTATTTT.

V is TRBV29-1 and J is TRBJ2-7; TRBD1 matches at 12 bases. J gave up 2 bases and V 6 bases, and 11 bases lay outside the gene matches. Germline CDR1 SQVTM, CDR2 ANQGSEA. This CDR3 spans 16 amino acids. In DNA form, the CDR3 reads TGCAGCGTCGTCGGCATGGGGACAGGGGGCCCCTACGAGCAGTACTTC. Amino acids: CSVVGMGTGGPYEQYF.

This chain joins TRBV5-6 and TRBJ1-1, with D possibly matching TRBD1 (5 bases). Germline V gives CDR1 SGHDT, CDR2 YYEEEE. Trimming took off 6 bases at V and 8 bases at J, with 11 bases between the two ends. The CDR3 is 11 amino acids. CDR3 nucleotide sequence: TGTGCCAGCACCCGGGGGAGGGAAGCTTTCTTT. This sequence encodes CASTRGREAFF.

The chain couples TRBV11-2 to TRBJ1-2; TRBD1 aligns across 10 bases. V lost 4 bases, J lost 4 bases, and 3 bases stayed unmatched. Looked up from germline, CDR1 is SGHAT and CDR2 is FQNNGV. The CDR3 is made up of 14 amino acids. Here the CDR3 reads CASSSGQGIYGYTF. In DNA form, the CDR3 reads TGTGCCAGCAGCTCGGGACAGGGGATCTATGGCTACACCTTC.

This clone has just a few counts. The chain carries TRBV11-2 and TRBJ1-1, with 9 nucleotides matching TRBD1. Germline-derived CDR1 and CDR2 are SGHAT and FQNNGV. This CDR3 has 12 residues. V shed 5 bases, J shed 10 bases, and the junction held 5 bases outside the gene matches. Here the CDR3 DNA reads TGTGCCAGCAGCCTAGGGACAGGGCCAGCTTTCTTT. As protein: CASSLGTGPAFF.

V gene TRBV29-1 combines with J gene TRBJ2-2, with D perhaps TRBD2 (5 bases). Trimming left V 1 base short and J 2 bases short, with 14 bases between. There are 16 residues in the CDR3. In germline, CDR1 is SQVTM, CDR2 ANQGSEA. CDR3 region: CSVEGRTPSNTGELFF. In nucleotides, the CDR3 is TGCAGCGTTGAAGGGAGGACCCCGAGCAACACCGGGGAGCTGTTTTTT.

This clone has just one count. The V and J genes are TRBV30 and TRBJ1-5, with a tentative D call TRBD1 (6 bases). Trimming took 0 bases from V and 3 from J, leaving 15 bases between them. The V gene's germline CDR1 is GTSNPN and CDR2 SVGIG (reference sequence). The length of the CDR3 is 16 residues. The CDR3 is CAWSVQLGQTNQPQHF. CDR3 nucleotide sequence: TGTGCCTGGAGTGTACAATTGGGACAAACCAATCAGCCCCAGCATTTT.

The chain combines TRBV7-8 with TRBJ1-2; TRBD1 might be the D (6 bases). Trimming took 5 bases from V and 2 from J, leaving 9 bases between them. The CDR3 is 13 residues long. Germline CDR1 is SGHVS and CDR2 is FQNEAQ. CDR3 in DNA: TGTGCCAGCAGCCGAACAGGGAACTATGGCTACACCTTC. Translated: CASSRTGNYGYTF.

The chain has TRBV2 and TRBJ2-5; D possibly corresponds to TRBD2 (5 bases). V lost 9 bases and J lost 7, with 18 bases in between. This CDR3 spans 13 amino acids. Germline V gives CDR1 SNHLY, CDR2 FYNNEI. The CDR3 region is CASMDPRGGTQYF. The CDR3 DNA is TGTGCCAGTATGGACCCCCGGGGTGGGACCCAGTACTTC.

This sequence joins TRBV12-5 and TRBJ2-1; possible D gene TRBD1, 6 bases. Germline V lookup: CDR1 LGHNT, CDR2 FRNRAP. This CDR3 is built from 14 residues. V was cut by 6 bases and J by 0 bases, with 9 bases left in between. The CDR3 DNA follows: TGTGCTAGTGGGACAGGCACCTCCTACAATGAGCAGTTCTTC. It specifies CASGTGTSYNEQFF.

The table lists this clone with a count of one. As DNA, the CDR3 is TGTGCCAGCAGCCAAGATCTTAGGGGAAATCAGCCCCAGCATTTT. Its translation is CASSQDLRGNQPQHF. The rearrangement links TRBV3-1 (or the pseudogene TRBV3-2) to TRBJ1-5; tentatively, D is TRBD1 (5 bases). Germline CDR1 reads LGHDT; CDR2 reads YNNKEL (reference sequence). V was clipped by 0 bases and J by 4 bases, with 10 bases between them. The CDR3 spans 15 residues.